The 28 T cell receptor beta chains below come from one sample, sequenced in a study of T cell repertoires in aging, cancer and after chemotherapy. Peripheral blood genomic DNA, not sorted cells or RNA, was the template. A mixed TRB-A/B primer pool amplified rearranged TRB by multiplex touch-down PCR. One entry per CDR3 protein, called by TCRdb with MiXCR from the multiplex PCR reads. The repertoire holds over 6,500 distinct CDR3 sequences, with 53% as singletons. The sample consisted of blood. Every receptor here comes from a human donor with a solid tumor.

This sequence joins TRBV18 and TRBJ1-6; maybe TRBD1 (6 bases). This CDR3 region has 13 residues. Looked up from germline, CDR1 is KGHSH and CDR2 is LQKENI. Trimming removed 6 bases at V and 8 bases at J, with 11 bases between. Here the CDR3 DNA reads TGTGCCAGCTCGCACAGGGAGGATTCACCCCTCCACTTT. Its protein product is CASSHREDSPLHF.

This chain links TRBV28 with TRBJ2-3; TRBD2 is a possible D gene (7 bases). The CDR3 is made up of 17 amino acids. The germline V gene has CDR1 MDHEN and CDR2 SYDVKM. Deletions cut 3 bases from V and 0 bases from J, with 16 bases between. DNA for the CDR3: TGTGCCAGCAGTTTTCCGCTCAGGGGAGGGAGCACAGATACGCAGTATTTT. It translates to CASSFPLRGGSTDTQYF.

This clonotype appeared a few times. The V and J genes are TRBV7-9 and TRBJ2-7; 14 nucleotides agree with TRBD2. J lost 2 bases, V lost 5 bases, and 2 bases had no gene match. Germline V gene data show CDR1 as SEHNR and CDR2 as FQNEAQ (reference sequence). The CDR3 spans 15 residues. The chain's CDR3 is CASSRTSGRPYEQYF. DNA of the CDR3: TGTGCCAGCAGCAGGACTAGCGGGAGGCCCTACGAGCAGTACTTC.

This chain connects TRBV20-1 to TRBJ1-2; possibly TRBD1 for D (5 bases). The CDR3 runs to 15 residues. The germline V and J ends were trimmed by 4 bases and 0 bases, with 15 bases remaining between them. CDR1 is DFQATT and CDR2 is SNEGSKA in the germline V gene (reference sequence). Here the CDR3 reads CSAKNRDGPNYGYTF. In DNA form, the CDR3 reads TGCAGTGCTAAGAACCGGGACGGGCCTAACTATGGCTACACCTTC.

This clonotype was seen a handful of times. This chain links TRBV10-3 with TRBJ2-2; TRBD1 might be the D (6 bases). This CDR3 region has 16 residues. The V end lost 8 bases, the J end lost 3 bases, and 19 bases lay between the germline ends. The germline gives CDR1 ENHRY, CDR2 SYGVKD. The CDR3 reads CAIGRVPGADTGELFF. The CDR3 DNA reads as TGTGCCATCGGAAGGGTCCCAGGGGCCGACACCGGGGAGCTGTTTTTT.

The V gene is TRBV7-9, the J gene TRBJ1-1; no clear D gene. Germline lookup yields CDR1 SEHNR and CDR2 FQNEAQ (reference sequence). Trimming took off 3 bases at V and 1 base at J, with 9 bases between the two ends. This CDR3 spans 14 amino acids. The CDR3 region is CASSLGSGNTEAFF. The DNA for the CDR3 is TGTGCCAGCAGCTTGGGGTCAGGGAACACTGAAGCTTTCTTT. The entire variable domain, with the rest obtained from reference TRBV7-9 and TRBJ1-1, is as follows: DTGVSQNPRHKITKRGQNVTFRCDPISEHNRLYWYRQTLGQGPEFLTYFQNEAQLEKSRLLSDRFSAERPKGSFSTLEIQRTEQGDSAMYLCASSLGSGNTEAFFGQGTRLTVV.

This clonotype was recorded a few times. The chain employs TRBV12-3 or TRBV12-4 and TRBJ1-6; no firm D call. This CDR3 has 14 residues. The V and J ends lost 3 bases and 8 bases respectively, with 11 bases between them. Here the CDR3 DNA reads TGTGCCAGCAGTTTTGGGGTAGGAGATTCACCCCTCCACTTT. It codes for CASSFGVGDSPLHF.

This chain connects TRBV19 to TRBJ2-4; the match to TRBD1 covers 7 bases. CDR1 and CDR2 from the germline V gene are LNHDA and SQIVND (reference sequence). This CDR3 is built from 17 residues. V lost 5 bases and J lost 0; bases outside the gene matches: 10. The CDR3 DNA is TGTGCCAGTAGTTCGTGGGACAGCATACTAGCCAAAAACATTCAGTACTTC. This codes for CASSSWDSILAKNIQYF.

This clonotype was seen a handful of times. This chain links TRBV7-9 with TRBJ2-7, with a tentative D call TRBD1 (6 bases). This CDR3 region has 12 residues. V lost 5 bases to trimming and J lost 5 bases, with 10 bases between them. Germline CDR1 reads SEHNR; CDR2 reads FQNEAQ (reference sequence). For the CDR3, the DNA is TGTGCCAGCAGCCCTCACAGGGACGAGCAGTACTTC. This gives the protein CASSPHRDEQYF.

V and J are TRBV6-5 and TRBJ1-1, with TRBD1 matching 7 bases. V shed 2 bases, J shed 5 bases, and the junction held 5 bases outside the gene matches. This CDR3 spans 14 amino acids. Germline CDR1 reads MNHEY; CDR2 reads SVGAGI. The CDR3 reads CASSYRGLGTEAFF. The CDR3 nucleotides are TGTGCCAGCAGTTACAGGGGGCTAGGAACTGAAGCTTTCTTT.

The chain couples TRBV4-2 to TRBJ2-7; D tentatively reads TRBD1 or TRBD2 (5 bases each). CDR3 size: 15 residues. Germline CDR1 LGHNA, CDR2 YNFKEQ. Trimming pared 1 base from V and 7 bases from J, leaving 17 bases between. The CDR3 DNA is TGTGCCAGCAGCCAAGCCGAACAGGCTAGCAGAGAGCAGTACTTC. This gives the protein CASSQAEQASREQYF.

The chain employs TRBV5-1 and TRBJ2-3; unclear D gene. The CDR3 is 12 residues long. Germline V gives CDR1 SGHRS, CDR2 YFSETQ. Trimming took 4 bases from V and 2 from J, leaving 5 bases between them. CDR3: CASSPNTDTQYF. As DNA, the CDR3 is TGCGCCAGCAGCCCAAACACAGATACGCAGTATTTT.

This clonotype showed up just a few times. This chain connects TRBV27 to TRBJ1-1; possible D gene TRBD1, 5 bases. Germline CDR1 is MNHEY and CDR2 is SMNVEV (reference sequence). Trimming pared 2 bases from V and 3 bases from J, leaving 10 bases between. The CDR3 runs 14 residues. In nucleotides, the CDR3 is TGTGCCAGCAGTTTAGACAGCTTTTACACTGAAGCTTTCTTT. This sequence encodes CASSLDSFYTEAFF.

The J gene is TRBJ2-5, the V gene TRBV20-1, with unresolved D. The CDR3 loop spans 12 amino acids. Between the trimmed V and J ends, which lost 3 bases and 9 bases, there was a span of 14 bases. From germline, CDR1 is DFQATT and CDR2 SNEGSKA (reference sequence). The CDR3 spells CSASLGREAQYF. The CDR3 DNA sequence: TGCAGTGCTAGCCTGGGTCGTGAGGCCCAGTACTTC.

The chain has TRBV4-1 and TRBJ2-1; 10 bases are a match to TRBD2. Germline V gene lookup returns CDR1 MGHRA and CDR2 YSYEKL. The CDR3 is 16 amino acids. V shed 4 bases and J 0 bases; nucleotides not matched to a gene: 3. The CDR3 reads CASSRLAGGSYNEQFF. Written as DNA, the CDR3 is TGCGCCAGCAGCCGATTAGCGGGAGGCTCCTACAATGAGCAGTTCTTC.

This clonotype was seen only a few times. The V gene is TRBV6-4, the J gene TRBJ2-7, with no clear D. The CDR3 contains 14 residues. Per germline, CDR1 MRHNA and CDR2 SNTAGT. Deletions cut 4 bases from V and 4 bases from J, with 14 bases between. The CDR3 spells CASSGKGSLYEQYF. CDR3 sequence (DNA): TGTGCCAGCAGTGGGAAAGGATCTTTGTACGAGCAGTACTTC.

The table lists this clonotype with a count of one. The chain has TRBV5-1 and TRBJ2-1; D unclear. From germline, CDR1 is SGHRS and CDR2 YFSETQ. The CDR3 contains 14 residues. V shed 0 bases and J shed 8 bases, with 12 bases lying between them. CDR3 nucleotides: TGCGCCAGCAGCTTGGATTCGGGCCCAGATGAGCAGTTCTTC. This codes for CASSLDSGPDEQFF.

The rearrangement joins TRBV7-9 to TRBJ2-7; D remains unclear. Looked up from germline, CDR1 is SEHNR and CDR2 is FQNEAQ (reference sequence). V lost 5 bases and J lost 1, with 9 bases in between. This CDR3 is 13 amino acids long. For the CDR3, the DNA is TGTGCCAGCAGCAGACCAGAATCCTACGAGCAGTACTTC. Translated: CASSRPESYEQYF. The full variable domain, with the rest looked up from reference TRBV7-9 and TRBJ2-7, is DTGVSQNPRHKITKRGQNVTFRCDPISEHNRLYWYRQTLGQGPEFLTYFQNEAQLEKSRLLSDRFSAERPKGSFSTLEIQRTEQGDSAMYLCASSRPESYEQYFGPGTRLTVT.

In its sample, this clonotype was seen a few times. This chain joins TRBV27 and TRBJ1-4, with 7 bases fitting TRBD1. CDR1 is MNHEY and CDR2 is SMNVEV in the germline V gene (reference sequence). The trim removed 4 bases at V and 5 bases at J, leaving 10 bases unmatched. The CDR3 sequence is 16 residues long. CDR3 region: CASSYTGTETNEKLFF. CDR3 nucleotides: TGTGCCAGCAGTTACACCGGGACAGAGACAAATGAAAAACTGTTTTTT.

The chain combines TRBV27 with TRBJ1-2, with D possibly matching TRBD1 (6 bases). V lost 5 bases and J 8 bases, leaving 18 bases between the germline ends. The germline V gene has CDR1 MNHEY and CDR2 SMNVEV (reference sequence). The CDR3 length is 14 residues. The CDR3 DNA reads TGTGCCAGCAGTCCCTTACTTGGAACAGGGGGCTACACCTTC. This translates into CASSPLLGTGGYTF.

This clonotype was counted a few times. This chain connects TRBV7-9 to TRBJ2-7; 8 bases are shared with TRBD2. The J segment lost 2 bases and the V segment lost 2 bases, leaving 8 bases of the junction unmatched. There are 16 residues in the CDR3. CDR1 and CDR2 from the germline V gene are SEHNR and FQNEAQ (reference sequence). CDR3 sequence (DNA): TGTGCCAGCAGCTTACTGCGGGGGGCGCTCCCCTACGAGCAGTACTTC. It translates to CASSLLRGALPYEQYF.

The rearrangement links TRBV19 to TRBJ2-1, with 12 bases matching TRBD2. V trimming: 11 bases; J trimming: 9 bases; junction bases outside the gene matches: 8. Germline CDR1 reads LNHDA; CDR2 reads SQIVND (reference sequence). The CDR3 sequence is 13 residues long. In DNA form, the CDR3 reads TGTGCCGGTGGACTAGCGGGGAGCAGTGAGCAGTTCTTC. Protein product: CAGGLAGSSEQFF.

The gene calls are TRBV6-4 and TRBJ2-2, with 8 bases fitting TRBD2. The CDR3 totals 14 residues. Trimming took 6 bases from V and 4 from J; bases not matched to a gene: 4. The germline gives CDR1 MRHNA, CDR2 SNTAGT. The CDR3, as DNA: TGTGCCAGCAGCCGGGAGGGCGGCACCGGGGAGCTGTTTTTT. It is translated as CASSREGGTGELFF.

The CDR3 nucleotides read TGTGCCAGCAGTCCCTACCCGACAGACTACTCTGGGGCCAACGTCCTGACTTTC. It yields the protein CASSPYPTDYSGANVLTF. V usage is TRBV27 and J usage is TRBJ2-6; the D call may be TRBD1 or TRBD2 (5 bases each). The CDR3 covers 18 residues. Germline CDR1 reads MNHEY; CDR2 reads SMNVEV (reference sequence). V lost 5 bases to trimming and J lost 0 bases, with 17 bases between them.

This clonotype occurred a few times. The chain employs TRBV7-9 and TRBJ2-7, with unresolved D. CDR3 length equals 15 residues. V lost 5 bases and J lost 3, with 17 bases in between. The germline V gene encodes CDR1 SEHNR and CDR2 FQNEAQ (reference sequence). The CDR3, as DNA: TGTGCCAGCAGCCCGACCAGTACGACTGACTACGAGCAGTACTTC. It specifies CASSPTSTTDYEQYF.

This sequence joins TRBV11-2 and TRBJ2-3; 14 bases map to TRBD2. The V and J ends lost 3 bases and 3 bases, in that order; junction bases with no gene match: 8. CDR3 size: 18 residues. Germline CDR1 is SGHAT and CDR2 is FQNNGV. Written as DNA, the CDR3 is TGTGCCAGCAGCTTGACAGGACTAGCGGGAGGTGGAACAGATACGCAGTATTTT. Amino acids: CASSLTGLAGGGTDTQYF.

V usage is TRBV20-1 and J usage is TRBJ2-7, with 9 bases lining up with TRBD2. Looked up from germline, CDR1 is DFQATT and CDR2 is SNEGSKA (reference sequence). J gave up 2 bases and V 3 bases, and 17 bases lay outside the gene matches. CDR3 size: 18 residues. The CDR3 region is CSASSLETSGFKTYEQYF. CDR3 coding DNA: TGCAGTGCTAGTTCTCTCGAGACTAGCGGATTTAAAACCTACGAGCAGTACTTC.

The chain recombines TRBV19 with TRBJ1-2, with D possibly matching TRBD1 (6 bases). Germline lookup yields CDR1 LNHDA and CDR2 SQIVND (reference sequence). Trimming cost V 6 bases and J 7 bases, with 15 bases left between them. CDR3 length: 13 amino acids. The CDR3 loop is CASSSTGMGGYTF. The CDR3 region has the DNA TGTGCCAGTAGCTCAACAGGGATGGGTGGCTACACCTTC.